These 2 T cell receptor beta chains originate from one sample sequenced in a study of CD8+ T cells in alopecia areata. Treatment specified: oral pan-JAK inhibitor, 5-10 mg twice daily. Sequencing relied on a cDNA template that was reverse transcribed from extracted RNA. Produced via immunoSEQ multiplex PCR; TCRdb's table is partial and in-frame only. The sample carries some 170,000 clones, approximately 59% recorded once. The sequencing here drew on CD4+ T cells sorted from blood, taken at roughly week 55, from a patient treated with tofacitinib. The receptor set was obtained from a human donor with alopecia areata.

This sequence joins TRBV29-1 and TRBJ1-6; 8 bases fit TRBD1. The V gene's germline CDR1 is SQVTM and CDR2 ANQGSEA. The CDR3 is 12 amino acids. The junction had 0 bases not matched to a gene; V was cut back by 4 bases and J by 7 bases. The CDR3 spells CSVGTGNSPLHF. The CDR3 DNA reads as TGCAGCGTTGGGACAGGGAATTCACCCCTCCACTTT. Looking up the rest from reference TRBV29-1 and TRBJ1-6 gives the full variable domain: SAVISQKPSRDICQRGTSLTIQCQVDSQVTMMFWYRQQPGQSLTLIATANQGSEATYESGFVIDKFPISRPNLTFSTLTVSNMSPEDSSIYLCSVGTGNSPLHFGNGTRLTVT.

This rearrangement joins TRBV25-1 to TRBJ1-5; D remains unclear. Deletions cut 6 bases from V and 7 bases from J, with 13 bases between. Germline V lookup: CDR1 MGHDK, CDR2 SYGVNS. The CDR3 runs to 13 residues. This CDR3 is CASSESWAQPQHF. CDR3 DNA sequence: TGTGCCAGCAGCGAGAGTTGGGCCCAGCCCCAGCATTTT.